These T cell receptor beta chains were read from a single sample in a study of CD8+ T cells in alopecia areata. Here immunoSEQ multiplex PCR was the method, and the copy in TCRdb shows in-frame clones only, minus some. The sample records about 130,000 clones, around 49% being singletons. Specimen: CD8+ T cells sorted from blood, collected at week 0. The receptors were gathered from a human donor with alopecia areata. Each CDR3 is given with its conserved first and last residue. D genes are given only for firm matches. Clone size is shown for a subset of rows, as once, few, many or a class of expanded clone.

CASALDSYNEQFF	TGTGCCAGCGCCTTGGACAGCTACAATGAGCAGTTCTTC	-	-	TRBV27	TRBJ2-1
CASSLLTSAYEQYF	TGTGCCAGCAGCTTACTGACTAGCGCCTACGAGCAGTACTTC	TRBD2	few	TRBV13	TRBJ2-7
CASSRGANNEQFF	TGTGCCAGCAGCCGGGGGGCGAACAATGAGCAGTTCTTC	-	few	TRBV7-2	TRBJ2-1
CASSLMGNEQFF	TGTGCCAGCAGCTTAATGGGCAATGAGCAGTTCTTC	-	-	TRBV7-3	TRBJ2-1
CASSLAGGFAEQYF	TGTGCCAGCAGCTTAGCCGGAGGGTTTGCCGAGCAGTACTTC	-	-	TRBV7-9	TRBJ2-7
CASSLDNQEQYF	TGTGCCAGCAGCTTGGACAATCAGGAGCAGTACTTC	-	-	TRBV7-9	TRBJ2-7
CASSQDGSGGSYKQYF	TGTGCCAGCAGCCAAGATGGGTCGGGGGGCTCCTACAAGCAGTACTTC	-	-	TRBV4-2	TRBJ2-7
CASSPALSYEQYF	TGTGCCAGCAGCCCGGCACTCTCCTACGAGCAGTACTTC	-	-	TRBV27	TRBJ2-7
CASSLAGSSYEQYF	TGTGCCAGCAGCTTAGCAGGGAGCTCCTACGAGCAGTACTTC	-	few	TRBV7-9	TRBJ2-7
CASSREGAAKNIQYF	TGTGCCAGCAGCCGCGAGGGGGCGGCCAAAAACATTCAGTACTTC	TRBD1	-	TRBV5-4	TRBJ2-4
CASSLGQGIGTDTQYF	TGTGCCAGCAGCCTCGGACAGGGGATCGGCACAGATACGCAGTATTTT	TRBD1	-	TRBV5-6	TRBJ2-3
CASTQTSGSSYNEQFF	TGTGCCAGCACCCAGACTAGCGGTAGCTCCTACAATGAGCAGTTCTTC	TRBD2	-	TRBV7-9	TRBJ2-1
CAWRVGQTNTEAFF	TGTGCCTGGAGAGTGGGACAGACGAACACTGAAGCTTTCTTT	TRBD1	few	TRBV30	TRBJ1-1
CASSVDRQAPSYEQYF	TGTGCCAGCAGCGTAGACCGACAGGCGCCTTCCTACGAGCAGTACTTC	-	-	TRBV9	TRBJ2-7
CASSVEGRTYTDTQYF	TGTGCCAGCAGTGTAGAGGGCAGGACATACACAGATACGCAGTATTTT	-	few	TRBV2	TRBJ2-3
CASSYDGPGVEQYF	TGCGCCAGCAGCTATGACGGGCCTGGGGTCGAGCAGTACTTC	-	-	TRBV5-1	TRBJ2-7
CASSYERGGPDTQYF	TGTGCCAGCAGTTACGAGCGGGGGGGGCCAGATACGCAGTATTTT	TRBD2	-	TRBV6-5	TRBJ2-3
CATSGEETETQYF	TGTGCCACCTCCGGGGAGGAGACAGAGACCCAGTACTTC	-	once	TRBV2	TRBJ2-5
CATLRGRGYTF	TGTGCCACTCTTAGGGGGCGCGGCTACACCTTC	TRBD1	few	TRBV7-3	TRBJ1-2
CASSLGQLNQPQHF	TGTGCCAGCAGTTTAGGACAGCTAAATCAGCCCCAGCATTTT	-	few	TRBV5-6	TRBJ1-5
CSVVGGNTIYF	TGCAGCGTTGTGGGTGGAAACACCATATATTTT	-	-	TRBV29-1	TRBJ1-3
CASTLTSGATDTQYF	TGTGCCAGCACCCTGACTAGCGGGGCCACAGATACGCAGTATTTT	TRBD2	-	TRBV7-9	TRBJ2-3
CASSLRTGWNFYEQYF	TGTGCCAGCAGCTTGAGGACAGGGTGGAACTTCTACGAGCAGTACTTC	TRBD1	-	TRBV5-6	TRBJ2-7
CASSLRAAEQYF	TGCGCCAGCAGCTTGAGGGCGGCCGAGCAGTACTTC	-	-	TRBV5-1	TRBJ2-7
CASSEARGGFNQPQHF	TGTGCCAGCAGTGAAGCGCGGGGAGGCTTCAATCAGCCCCAGCATTTT	-	few	TRBV2	TRBJ1-5
CASSLGSYEQYF	TGTGCCAGCAGCCTCGGGTCCTACGAGCAGTACTTC	-	-	TRBV7-9	TRBJ2-7
CASSLSTDREGDYGYTF	TGTGCCAGCAGTTTATCCACCGACAGGGAGGGAGACTATGGCTACACCTTC	TRBD1	-	TRBV27	TRBJ1-2
CASNLIREQNGYTF	TGTGCCAGCAACCTAATCCGGGAACAAAACGGCTACACCTTC	-	-	TRBV21-1	TRBJ1-2
CASSFWGDTQYF	TGTGCCAGCAGCTTTTGGGGAGATACGCAGTATTTT	-	-	TRBV5-6	TRBJ2-3
CASSLGHRTETQYF	TGTGCCAGCTCACTGGGACACCGGACGGAGACCCAGTACTTC	-	-	TRBV18	TRBJ2-5
CASSQDTSGGADTQYF	TGTGCCAGCAGCCAAGATACTAGCGGGGGGGCAGATACGCAGTATTTT	TRBD2	many	TRBV4-2	TRBJ2-3
CASSSTLEETQYF	TGTGCCAGCAGCTCGACACTCGAAGAGACCCAGTACTTC	-	-	TRBV5-6	TRBJ2-5
CASSIGTGTDTQYF	TGTGCCAGCAGCATCGGGACAGGCACAGATACGCAGTATTTT	TRBD1	-	TRBV5-6	TRBJ2-3
CASSDGQGGEQYF	TGCGCCAGCAGCGACGGACAGGGGGGCGAGCAGTACTTC	TRBD1	-	TRBV5-1	TRBJ2-7
CASSLYQNTEAFF	TGTGCCAGCAGCTTATACCAGAACACTGAAGCTTTCTTT	-	many	TRBV7-8	TRBJ1-1
CASSTYQETQYF	TGTGCCAGCAGCACGTATCAAGAGACCCAGTACTTC	-	few	TRBV7-8	TRBJ2-5
CASSLGPADLGTEAFF	TGCGCCAGCAGCTTGGGCCCTGCGGATTTAGGCACTGAAGCTTTCTTT	-	-	TRBV5-1	TRBJ1-1
CASSGGEKLFF	TGTGCCAGCAGTGGTGGTGAAAAACTGTTTTTT	-	-	TRBV6-6	TRBJ1-4
CASTGRSYEQYF	TGTGCCAGTACCGGACGCTCCTACGAGCAGTACTTC	-	few	TRBV19	TRBJ2-7
CASSEQGSGTDTQYF	TGTGCCAGCAGTGAACAGGGGAGTGGCACAGATACGCAGTATTTT	TRBD1	-	TRBV6-4	TRBJ2-3
CASSRQGAANYGYTF	TGTGCCAGCAGCCGACAGGGTGCAGCTAACTATGGCTACACCTTC	TRBD1	-	TRBV7-9	TRBJ1-2
CASRGQNYGYTF	TGTGCCAGCAGGGGACAGAACTATGGCTACACCTTC	TRBD1	-	TRBV25-1	TRBJ1-2
CASSINRNTEAFF	TGTGCCAGTAGTATCAACAGGAACACTGAAGCTTTCTTT	-	-	TRBV19	TRBJ1-1
CSVGPGGDTGELFF	TGCAGCGTAGGCCCGGGGGGGGACACCGGGGAGCTGTTTTTT	TRBD2	-	TRBV29-1	TRBJ2-2
CASSLSAEETQYF	TGCGCCAGCAGCTTGAGCGCCGAGGAGACCCAGTACTTC	-	-	TRBV5-1	TRBJ2-5
CASSQDIGWGTQEIQYF	TGTGCCAGCAGCCAAGATATAGGGTGGGGAACGCAAGAGATCCAGTACTTC	-	-	TRBV14	TRBJ2-5